This T cell receptor beta chain was documented in a study of shared clonotypes between healthy human individuals. The CDR3 has 11 amino acids. Between the trimmed V and J ends, which lost 5 bases and 5 bases, there was a span of 6 bases. Germline-derived CDR1 and CDR2 are SEHNR and FQNEAQ (reference sequence). About this clone itself: This same CDR3 is encoded by further DNA sequences in the sample.

This table comes from immunoSEQ multiplex PCR, and its TCRdb copy is limited to in-frame clones, with some not included. Here the sample spans approximately 980,000 clones, over 60% being singletons. Material: memory CD4+ T cells sorted from blood. Indicated subset: CD45RA-negative fraction. V and J are TRBV7-9 and TRBJ2-5; D not certain. This clonotype was obtained from a man between 18 and 29 years old in good health. CDR3 in DNA: TGTGCCAGCAGCCCGCTTGAGACCCAGTACTTC. Translated: CASSPLETQYF.